This T cell receptor beta chain was obtained from a study of blood T cell repertoires in COVID-19. Study at large: The United States, Italy and Spain were the sources of the acute and convalescent COVID-19 samples.

Assay: immunoSEQ multiplex PCR; the TCRdb copy retains only in-frame clones and omits some. The sample consists of approximately 250,000 clones, around 83% of them appearing once. The germline gives CDR1 SGHKS, CDR2 YYEKEE (reference sequence). The CDR3 covers 17 residues. A single count supports this clone. Its ends do not fully match the called genes, so a read error is possible. The J gene is TRBJ2-1, the V gene TRBV5-5; tentatively, D is TRBD1 (6 bases). The sample was peripheral blood. The origin of this receptor is a man in his forties or fifties who had recovered from COVID-19. This chain's CDR3 is CASSTDYRERRYHEQFF. Here the CDR3 DNA reads TGTGCCAGCAGCACAGACTACAGGGAGCGCCGCTACCATGAGCAGTTCTTC.